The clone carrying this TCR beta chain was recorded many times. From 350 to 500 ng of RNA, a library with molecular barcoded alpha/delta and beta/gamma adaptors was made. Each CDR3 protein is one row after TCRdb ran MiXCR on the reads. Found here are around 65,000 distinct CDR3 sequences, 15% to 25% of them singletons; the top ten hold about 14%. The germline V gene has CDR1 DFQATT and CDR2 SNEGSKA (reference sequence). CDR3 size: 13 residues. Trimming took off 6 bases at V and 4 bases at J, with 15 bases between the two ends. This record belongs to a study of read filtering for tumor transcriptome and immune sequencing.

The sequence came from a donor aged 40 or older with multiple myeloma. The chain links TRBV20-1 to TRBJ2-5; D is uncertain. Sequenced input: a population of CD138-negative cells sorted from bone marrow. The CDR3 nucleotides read TGCAGTGCCTCCGACTCTGGAAGAGAGACCCAGTACTTC. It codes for CSASDSGRETQYF.